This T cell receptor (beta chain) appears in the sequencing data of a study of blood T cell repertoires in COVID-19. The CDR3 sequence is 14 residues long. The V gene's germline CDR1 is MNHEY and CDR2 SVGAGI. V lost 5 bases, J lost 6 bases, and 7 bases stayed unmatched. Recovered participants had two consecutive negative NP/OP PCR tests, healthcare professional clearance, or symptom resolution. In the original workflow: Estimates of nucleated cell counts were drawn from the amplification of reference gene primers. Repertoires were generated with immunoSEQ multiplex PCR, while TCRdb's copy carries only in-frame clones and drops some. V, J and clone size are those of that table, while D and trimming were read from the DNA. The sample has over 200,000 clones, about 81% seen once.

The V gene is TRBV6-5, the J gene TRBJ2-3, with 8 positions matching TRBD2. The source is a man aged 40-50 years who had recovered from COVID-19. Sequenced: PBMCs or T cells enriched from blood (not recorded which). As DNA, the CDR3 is TGTGCCAGCAGTAGCGGGAGAGGGACTGATACGCAGTATTTT. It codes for CASSSGRGTDTQYF.